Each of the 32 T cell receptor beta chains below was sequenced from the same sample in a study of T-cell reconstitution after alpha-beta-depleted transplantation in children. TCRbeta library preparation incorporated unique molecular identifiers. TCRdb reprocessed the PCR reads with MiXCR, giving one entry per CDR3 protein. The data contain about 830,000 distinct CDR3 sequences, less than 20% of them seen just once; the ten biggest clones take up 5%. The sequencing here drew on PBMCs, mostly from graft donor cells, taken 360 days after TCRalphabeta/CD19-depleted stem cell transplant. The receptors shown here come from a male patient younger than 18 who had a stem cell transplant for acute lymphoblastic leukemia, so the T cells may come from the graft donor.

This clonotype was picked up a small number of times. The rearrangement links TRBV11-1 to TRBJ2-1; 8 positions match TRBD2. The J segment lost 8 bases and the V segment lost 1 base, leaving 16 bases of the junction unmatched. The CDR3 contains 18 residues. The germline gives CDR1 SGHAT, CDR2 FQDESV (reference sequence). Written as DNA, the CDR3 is TGTGCCAGCAGCTTAGGACCGCCGGGACTAGATCTATCAGATGAGCAGTTCTTC. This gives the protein CASSLGPPGLDLSDEQFF.

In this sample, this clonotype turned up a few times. CDR3 sequence: CASNSQGAGELFF. As DNA, the CDR3 is TGTGCCAGCAATTCACAGGGGGCCGGGGAGCTGTTTTTT. V is TRBV2 and J is TRBJ2-2; 8 nucleotides agree with TRBD1. V trimming: 7 bases; J trimming: 6 bases; junction bases outside the gene matches: 4. The V gene's germline CDR1 is SNHLY and CDR2 FYNNEI. CDR3 length equals 13 residues.

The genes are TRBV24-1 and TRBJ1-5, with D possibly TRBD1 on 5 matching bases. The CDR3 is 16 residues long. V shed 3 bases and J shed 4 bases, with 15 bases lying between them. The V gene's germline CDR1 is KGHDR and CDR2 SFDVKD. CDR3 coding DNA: TGTGCCACCAGTGATCCTCAGGGAGACCAAAATCAGCCCCAGCATTTT. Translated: CATSDPQGDQNQPQHF.

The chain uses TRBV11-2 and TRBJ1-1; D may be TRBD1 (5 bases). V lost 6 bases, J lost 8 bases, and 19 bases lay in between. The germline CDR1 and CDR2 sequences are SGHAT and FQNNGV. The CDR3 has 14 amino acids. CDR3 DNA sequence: TGTGCCAGCAGGTACAGCGGGACGGAGACGGAAGCTTTCTTT. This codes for CASRYSGTETEAFF.

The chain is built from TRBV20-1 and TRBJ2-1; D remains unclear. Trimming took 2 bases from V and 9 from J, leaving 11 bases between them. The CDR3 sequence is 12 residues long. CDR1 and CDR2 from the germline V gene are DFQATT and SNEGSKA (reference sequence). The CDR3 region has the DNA TGCAGTGCTAGACCCGGAGAACGTGAGCAGTTCTTC. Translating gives CSARPGEREQFF.

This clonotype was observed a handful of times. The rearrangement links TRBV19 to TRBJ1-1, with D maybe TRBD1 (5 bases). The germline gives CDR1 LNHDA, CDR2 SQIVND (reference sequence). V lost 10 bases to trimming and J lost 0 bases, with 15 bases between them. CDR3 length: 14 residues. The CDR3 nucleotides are TGTGCCACCACACCGGGACGGATGAACACTGAAGCTTTCTTT. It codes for CATTPGRMNTEAFF.

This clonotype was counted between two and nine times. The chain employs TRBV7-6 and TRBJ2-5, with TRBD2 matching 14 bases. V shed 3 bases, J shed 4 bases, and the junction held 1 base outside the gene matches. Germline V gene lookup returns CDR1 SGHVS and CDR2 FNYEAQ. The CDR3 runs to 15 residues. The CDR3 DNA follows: TGTGCCAGCAGCTTCGGACTAGCGGGAGGAGAGACCCAGTACTTC. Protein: CASSFGLAGGETQYF.

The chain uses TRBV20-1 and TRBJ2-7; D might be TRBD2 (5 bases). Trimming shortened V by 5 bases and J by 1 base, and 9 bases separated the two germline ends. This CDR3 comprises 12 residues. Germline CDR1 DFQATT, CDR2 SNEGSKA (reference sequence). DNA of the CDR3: TGCAGTGCTCAGGACTTTTCCTACGAGCAGTACTTC. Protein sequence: CSAQDFSYEQYF.

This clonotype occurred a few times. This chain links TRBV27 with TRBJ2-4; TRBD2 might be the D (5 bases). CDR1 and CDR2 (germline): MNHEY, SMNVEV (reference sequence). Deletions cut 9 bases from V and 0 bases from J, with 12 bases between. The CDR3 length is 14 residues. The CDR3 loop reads CASKDSLAKNIQYF. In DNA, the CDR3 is TGTGCCAGTAAGGACTCCCTAGCCAAAAACATTCAGTACTTC.

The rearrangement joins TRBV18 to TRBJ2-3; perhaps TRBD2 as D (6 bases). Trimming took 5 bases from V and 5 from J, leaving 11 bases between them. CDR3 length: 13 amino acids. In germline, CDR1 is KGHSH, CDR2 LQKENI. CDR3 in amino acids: CASSTRLEDTQYF. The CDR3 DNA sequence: TGTGCCAGCTCAACCAGACTAGAAGATACGCAGTATTTT.

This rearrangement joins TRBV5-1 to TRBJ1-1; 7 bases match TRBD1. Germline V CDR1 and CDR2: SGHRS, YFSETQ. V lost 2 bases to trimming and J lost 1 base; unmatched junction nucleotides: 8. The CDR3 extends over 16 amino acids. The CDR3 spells CASSLTGAGRNTEAFF. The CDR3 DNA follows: TGCGCCAGCAGCTTAACAGGGGCCGGACGGAACACTGAAGCTTTCTTT.

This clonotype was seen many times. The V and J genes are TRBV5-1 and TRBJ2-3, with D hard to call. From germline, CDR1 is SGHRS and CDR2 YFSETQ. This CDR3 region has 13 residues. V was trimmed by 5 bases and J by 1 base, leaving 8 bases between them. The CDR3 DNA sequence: TGCGCCAGCAGAGACCGCCGCACAGATACGCAGTATTTT. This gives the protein CASRDRRTDTQYF. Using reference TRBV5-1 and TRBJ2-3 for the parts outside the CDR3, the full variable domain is KAGVTQTPRYLIKTRGQQVTLSCSPISGHRSVSWYQQTPGQGLQFLFEYFSETQRNKGNFPGRFSGRQFSNSRSEMNVSTLELGDSALYLCASRDRRTDTQYFGPGTRLTVL.

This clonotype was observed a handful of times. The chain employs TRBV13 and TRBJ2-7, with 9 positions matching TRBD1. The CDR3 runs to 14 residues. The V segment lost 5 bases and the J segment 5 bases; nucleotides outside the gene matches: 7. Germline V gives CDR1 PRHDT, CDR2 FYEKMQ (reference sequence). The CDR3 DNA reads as TGTGCCAGCAGCATGGGGACAGGGCCCCACGAGCAGTACTTC. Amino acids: CASSMGTGPHEQYF.

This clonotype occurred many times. The CDR3 nucleotides read TGCGCCAGCAGCTTGGGACAGCACAATGAGCAGTTCTTC. This codes for CASSLGQHNEQFF. The J gene is TRBJ2-1, the V gene TRBV5-1; the D gene is possibly TRBD1 (5 bases). Per the germline V gene, CDR1 is SGHRS and CDR2 is YFSETQ. Deletions cut 0 bases from V and 5 bases from J, with 6 bases between. The CDR3 has 13 residues.

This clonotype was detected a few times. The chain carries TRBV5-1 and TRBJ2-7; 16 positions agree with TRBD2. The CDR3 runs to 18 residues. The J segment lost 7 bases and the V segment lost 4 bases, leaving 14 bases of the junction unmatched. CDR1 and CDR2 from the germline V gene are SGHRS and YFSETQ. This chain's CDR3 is CASSPYAGTSGRAWEQYF. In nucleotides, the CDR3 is TGCGCCAGCAGCCCTTACGCCGGGACTAGCGGGAGGGCCTGGGAGCAGTACTTC.

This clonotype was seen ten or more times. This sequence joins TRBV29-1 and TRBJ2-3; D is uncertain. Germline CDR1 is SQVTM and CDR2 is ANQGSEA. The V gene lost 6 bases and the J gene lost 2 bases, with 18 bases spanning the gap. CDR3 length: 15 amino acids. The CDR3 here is CSVAFQVILTDTQYF. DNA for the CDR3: TGCAGCGTAGCCTTCCAGGTTATACTCACAGATACGCAGTATTTT.

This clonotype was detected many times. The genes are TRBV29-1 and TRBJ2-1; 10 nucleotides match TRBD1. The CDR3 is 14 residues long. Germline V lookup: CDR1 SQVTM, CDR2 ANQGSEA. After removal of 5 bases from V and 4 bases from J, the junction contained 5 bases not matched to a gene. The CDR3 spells CSVSGTGVYNEQFF. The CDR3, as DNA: TGCAGCGTTAGCGGGACAGGGGTGTACAATGAGCAGTTCTTC.

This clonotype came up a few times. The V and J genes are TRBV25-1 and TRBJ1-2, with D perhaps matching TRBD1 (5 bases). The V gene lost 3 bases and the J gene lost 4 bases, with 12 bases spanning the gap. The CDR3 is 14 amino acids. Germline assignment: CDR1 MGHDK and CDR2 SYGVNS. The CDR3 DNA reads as TGTGCCAGCAGTGAGCAGGGTTGGGGCTATGGCTACACCTTC. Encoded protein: CASSEQGWGYGYTF.

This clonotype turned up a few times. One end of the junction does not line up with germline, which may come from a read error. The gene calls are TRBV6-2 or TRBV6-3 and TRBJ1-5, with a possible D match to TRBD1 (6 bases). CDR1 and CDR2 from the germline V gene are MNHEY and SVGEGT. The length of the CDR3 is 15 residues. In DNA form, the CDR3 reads TGTGCCAGAGATACAGGGAAAACTAGCAATCAGCCACAGCATTTT. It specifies CARDTGKTSNQPQHF.

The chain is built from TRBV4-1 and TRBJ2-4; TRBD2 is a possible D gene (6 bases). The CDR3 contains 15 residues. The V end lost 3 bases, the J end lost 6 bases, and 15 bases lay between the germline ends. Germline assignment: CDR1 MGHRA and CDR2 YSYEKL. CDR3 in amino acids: CASSQLGLRLNIQYF. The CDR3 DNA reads TGCGCCAGCAGCCAGTTGGGACTCCGCTTAAACATTCAGTACTTC.

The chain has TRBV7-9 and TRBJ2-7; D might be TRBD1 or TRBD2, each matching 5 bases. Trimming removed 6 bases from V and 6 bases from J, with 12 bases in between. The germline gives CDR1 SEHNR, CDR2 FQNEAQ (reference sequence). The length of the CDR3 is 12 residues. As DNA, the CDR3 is TGTGCCAGCAGTCGGGACGGGGTCGAGCAGTACTTC. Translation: CASSRDGVEQYF.

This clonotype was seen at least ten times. In nucleotides, the CDR3 is TGTGCCATAACAGGGGGAGGTGAGAATGAGCAGTTCTTC. Its translation: CAITGGGENEQFF. The chain uses TRBV10-3 and TRBJ2-1; 8 bases are a match to TRBD1. V shed 9 bases and J 7 bases; nucleotides not matched to a gene: 8. The CDR3 contains 13 residues. Germline values: CDR1 ENHRY, CDR2 SYGVKD.

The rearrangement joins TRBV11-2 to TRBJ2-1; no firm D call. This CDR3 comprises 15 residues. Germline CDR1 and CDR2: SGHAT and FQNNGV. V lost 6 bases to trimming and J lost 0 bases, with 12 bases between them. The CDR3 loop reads CASRRLESSYNEQFF. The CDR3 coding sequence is TGTGCCAGCAGGCGTCTAGAGAGCTCCTACAATGAGCAGTTCTTC.

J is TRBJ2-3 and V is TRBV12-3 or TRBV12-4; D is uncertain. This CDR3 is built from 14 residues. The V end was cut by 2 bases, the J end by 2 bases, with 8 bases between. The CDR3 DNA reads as TGTGCCAGCAGTTTAAGGGCGGACACAGATACGCAGTATTTT. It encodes CASSLRADTDTQYF.

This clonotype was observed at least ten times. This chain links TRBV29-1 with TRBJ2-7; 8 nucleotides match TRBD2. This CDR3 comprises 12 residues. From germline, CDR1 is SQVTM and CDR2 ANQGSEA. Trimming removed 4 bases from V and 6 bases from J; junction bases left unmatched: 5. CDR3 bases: TGCAGCGTTGTGACTAGCGCTAGCGAGCAGTACTTC. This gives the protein CSVVTSASEQYF.

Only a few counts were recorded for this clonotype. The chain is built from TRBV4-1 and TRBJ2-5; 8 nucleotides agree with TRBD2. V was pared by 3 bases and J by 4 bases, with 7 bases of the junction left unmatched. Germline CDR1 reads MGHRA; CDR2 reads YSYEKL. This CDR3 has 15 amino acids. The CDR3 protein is CASSHLGLGGETQYF. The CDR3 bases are TGCGCCAGCAGCCACCTGGGACTAGGCGGAGAGACCCAGTACTTC.

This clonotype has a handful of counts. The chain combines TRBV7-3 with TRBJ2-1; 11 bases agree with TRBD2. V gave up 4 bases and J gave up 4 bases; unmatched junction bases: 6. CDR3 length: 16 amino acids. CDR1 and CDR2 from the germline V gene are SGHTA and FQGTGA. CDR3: CASSSNWTSGYNEQFF. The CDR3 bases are TGTGCCAGCAGCTCGAACTGGACTAGCGGGTACAATGAGCAGTTCTTC. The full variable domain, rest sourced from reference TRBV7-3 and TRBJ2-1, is GAGVSQTPSNKVTEKGKYVELRCDPISGHTALYWYRQSLGQGPEFLIYFQGTGAADDSGLPNDRFFAVRPEGSVSTLKIQRTERGDSAVYLCASSSNWTSGYNEQFFGPGTRLTVL.

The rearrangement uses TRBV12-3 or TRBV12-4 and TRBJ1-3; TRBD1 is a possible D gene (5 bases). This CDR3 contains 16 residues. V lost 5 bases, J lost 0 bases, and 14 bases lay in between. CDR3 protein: CASSKHDSVSGNTIYF. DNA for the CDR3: TGTGCCAGCAGTAAGCATGACAGCGTCTCTGGAAACACCATATATTTT.

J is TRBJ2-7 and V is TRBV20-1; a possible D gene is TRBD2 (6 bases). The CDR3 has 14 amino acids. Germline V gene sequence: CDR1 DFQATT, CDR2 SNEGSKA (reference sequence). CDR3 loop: CRPKWGEVPYEQYF. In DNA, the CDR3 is TGCAGACCGAAATGGGGGGAGGTCCCTTACGAGCAGTACTTC.

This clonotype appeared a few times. The CDR3 DNA reads TGTGCCAGCAGCGTAGACGGGGGAGCGGCTTCCTACGAGCAGTACTTC. Its translation is CASSVDGGAASYEQYF. This chain links TRBV9 with TRBJ2-7; possible D gene TRBD2, 6 bases. Trimming took 0 bases from V and 1 from J, leaving 14 bases between them. Germline CDR1 and CDR2: SGDLS and YYNGEE. The length of the CDR3 is 16 residues.

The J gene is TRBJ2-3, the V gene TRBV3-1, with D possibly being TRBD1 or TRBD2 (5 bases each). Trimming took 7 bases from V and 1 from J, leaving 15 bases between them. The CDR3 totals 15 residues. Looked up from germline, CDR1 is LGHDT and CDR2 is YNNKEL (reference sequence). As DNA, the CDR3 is TGTGCCAGCACGACAGAGGGGTCAGGCACAGATACGCAGTATTTT. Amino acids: CASTTEGSGTDTQYF.

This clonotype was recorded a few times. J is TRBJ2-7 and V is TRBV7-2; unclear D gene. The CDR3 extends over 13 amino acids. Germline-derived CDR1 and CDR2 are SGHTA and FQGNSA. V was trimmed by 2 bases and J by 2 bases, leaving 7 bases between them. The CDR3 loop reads CASSLMGTYEQYF. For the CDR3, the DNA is TGTGCCAGCAGCTTAATGGGGACCTACGAGCAGTACTTC.